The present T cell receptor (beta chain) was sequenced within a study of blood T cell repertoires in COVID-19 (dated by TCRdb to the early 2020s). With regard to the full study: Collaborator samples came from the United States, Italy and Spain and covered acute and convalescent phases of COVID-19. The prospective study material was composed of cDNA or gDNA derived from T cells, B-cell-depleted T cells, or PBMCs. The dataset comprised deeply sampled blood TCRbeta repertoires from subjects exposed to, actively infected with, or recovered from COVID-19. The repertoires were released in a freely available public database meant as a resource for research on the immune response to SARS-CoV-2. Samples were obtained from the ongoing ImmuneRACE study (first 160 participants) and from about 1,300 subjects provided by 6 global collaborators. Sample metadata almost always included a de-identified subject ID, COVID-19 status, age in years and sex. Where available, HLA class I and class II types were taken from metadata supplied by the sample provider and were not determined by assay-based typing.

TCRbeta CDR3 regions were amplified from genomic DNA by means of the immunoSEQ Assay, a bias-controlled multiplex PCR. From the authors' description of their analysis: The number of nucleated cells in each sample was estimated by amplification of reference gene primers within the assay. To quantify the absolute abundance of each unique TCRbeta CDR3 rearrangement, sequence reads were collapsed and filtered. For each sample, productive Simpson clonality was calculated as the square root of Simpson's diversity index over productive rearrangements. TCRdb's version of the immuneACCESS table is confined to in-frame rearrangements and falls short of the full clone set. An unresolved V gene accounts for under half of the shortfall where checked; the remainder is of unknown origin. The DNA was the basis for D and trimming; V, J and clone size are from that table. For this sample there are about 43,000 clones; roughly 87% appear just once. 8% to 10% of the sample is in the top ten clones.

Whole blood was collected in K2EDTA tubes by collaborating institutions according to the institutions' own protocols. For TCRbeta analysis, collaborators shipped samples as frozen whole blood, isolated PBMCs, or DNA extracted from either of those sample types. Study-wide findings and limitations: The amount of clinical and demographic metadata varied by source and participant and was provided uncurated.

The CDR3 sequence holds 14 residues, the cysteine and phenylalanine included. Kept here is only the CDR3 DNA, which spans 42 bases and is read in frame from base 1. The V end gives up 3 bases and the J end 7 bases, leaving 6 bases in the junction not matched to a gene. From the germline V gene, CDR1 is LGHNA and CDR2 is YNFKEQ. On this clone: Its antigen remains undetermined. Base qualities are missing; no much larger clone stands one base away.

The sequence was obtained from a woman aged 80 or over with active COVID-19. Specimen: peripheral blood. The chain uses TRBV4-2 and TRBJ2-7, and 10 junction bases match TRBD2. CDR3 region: CASSQGRAGGEQYF. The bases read TGTGCCAGCAGCCAGGGCCGAGCGGGAGGGGAGCAGTACTTC.